This T cell receptor beta chain was obtained from a study of T cell responses to AZD1222 COVID-19 vaccine. General study points: Targets within unmutated variant regions were reportedly found for nearly half of spike-specific TCRs.

V was clipped by 5 bases and J by 6 bases; unmatched bases: 4. Germline V CDR1 and CDR2: MNHEY, SMNVEV (reference sequence). CDR3 length: 13 amino acids. For this clone: Its antigen is currently unknown.

Using immunoSEQ multiplex PCR, the repertoire was profiled, and TCRdb retains in-frame clones only, with some absent. The data contain about 130,000 clones, roughly 90% of them singletons. This sequence joins TRBV27 and TRBJ1-5; 7 bases map to TRBD1. The clonotype comes from an adult who received the AZD1222 COVID-19 vaccine. This sample comprised peripheral blood, obtained 28 days after the second AZD1222 dose. In nucleotides, the CDR3 is TGTGCCAGCAGTGTACAGGGGACTCAGCCCCAGCATTTT. This gives the protein CASSVQGTQPQHF.